This T cell receptor beta chain is drawn from a study of a mutant IDH1 vaccine in newly diagnosed glioma. The overall study: The earlier regimen, radiotherapy, temozolomide, or both, was most often both. Study conclusions and caveats: There were vaccine-induced immune responses in around 93% of the patients.

In its sample, this clone was seen once. Its antigen remains unknown. Some clones are missing from TCRdb's copy, which holds only in-frame ones; the method was immunoSEQ multiplex PCR. The sample lists approximately 54,000 clones, around 80% occurring once. The time point here: baseline, week 1 (first vaccination visit). As to treatment: pre-vaccination baseline after standard-of-care therapy. Donor diagnoses consisted of new WHO grade 3 or 4 IDH1-mutant, ATRX-lost astrocytomas. Germline CDR1 reads SNHLY; CDR2 reads FYNNEI. V gave up 7 bases and J gave up 4 bases; unmatched junction bases: 12. CDR3 size: 16 residues.

The J gene is TRBJ2-5, the V gene TRBV2, with 10 nucleotides matching TRBD2. The sequence was collected from a man between 18 and 29 years old with glioma. The input for sequencing was PBMCs, taken from a glioma patient treated with radiotherapy, temozolomide or both. The CDR3 nucleotides are TGTGCCAGCACTAGATCGTTAGCGGGGGGAAGAGAGACCCAGTACTTC. It yields the protein CASTRSLAGGRETQYF.